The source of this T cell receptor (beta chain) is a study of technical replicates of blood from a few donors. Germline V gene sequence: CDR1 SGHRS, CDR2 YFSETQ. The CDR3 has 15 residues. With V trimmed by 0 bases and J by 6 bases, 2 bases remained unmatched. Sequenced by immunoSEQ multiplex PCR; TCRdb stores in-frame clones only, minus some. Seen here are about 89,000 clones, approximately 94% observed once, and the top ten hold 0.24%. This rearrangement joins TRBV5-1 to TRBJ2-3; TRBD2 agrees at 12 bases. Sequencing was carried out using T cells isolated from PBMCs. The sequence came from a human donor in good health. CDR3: CASSLGLAGGDTQYF. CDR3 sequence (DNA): TGCGCCAGCAGCTTGGGGCTAGCGGGAGGGGATACGCAGTATTTT.